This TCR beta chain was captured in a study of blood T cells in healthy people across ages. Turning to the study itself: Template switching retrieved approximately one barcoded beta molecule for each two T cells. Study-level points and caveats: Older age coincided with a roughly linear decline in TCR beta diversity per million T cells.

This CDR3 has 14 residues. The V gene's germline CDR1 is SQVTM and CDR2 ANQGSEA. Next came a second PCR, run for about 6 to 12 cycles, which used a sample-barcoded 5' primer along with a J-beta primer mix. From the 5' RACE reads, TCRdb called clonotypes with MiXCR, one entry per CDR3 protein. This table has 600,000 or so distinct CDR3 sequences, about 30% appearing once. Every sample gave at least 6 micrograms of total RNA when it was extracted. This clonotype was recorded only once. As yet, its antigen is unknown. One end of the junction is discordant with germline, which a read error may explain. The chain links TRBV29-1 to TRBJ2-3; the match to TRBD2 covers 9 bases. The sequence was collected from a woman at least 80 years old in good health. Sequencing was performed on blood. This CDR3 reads CNVVAGASTDTQYF. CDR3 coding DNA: TGTAACGTTGTAGCGGGGGCCAGCACAGATACGCAGTATTTT.